Shown below are 11 T cell receptor beta chains from a single sample sequenced in a study of siplizumab effects on memory and regulatory T cells. The method was immunoSEQ multiplex PCR; TCRdb's version includes in-frame clones alone and lacks a portion of them. Found here are around 99,000 clones, 92% of them singletons; the top ten hold approximately 0.73%. Sequenced: Tregs sorted from blood. These receptors came from a human donor in good health.

V is TRBV6-6 and J is TRBJ1-2; 9 bases match TRBD1. After removal of 5 bases from V and 4 bases from J, the junction contained 8 bases not matched to a gene. The CDR3 covers 15 residues. Germline V gives CDR1 MNHNY, CDR2 SVGAGI (reference sequence). The CDR3 spells CASSTLGQGFYGYTF. Written as DNA, the CDR3 is TGTGCCAGCAGTACCCTCGGACAGGGGTTCTATGGCTACACCTTC.

The CDR3 loop is CARSGDTQYF. CDR3 DNA sequence: TGTGCCAGGAGTGGGGATACGCAGTATTTT. The chain uses TRBV27 and TRBJ2-3; D unclear. The germline V and J ends were trimmed by 9 bases and 6 bases, with 7 bases remaining between them. Germline V lookup: CDR1 MNHEY, CDR2 SMNVEV (reference sequence). The CDR3 extends over 10 amino acids.

This sequence joins TRBV5-6 and TRBJ2-1, with D uncertain. This CDR3 comprises 13 residues. The V gene lost 1 base and the J gene lost 9 bases, with 11 bases spanning the gap. Germline assignment: CDR1 SGHDT and CDR2 YYEEEE. The CDR3 DNA sequence: TGTGCCAGCAGCTTGTCGGCTGGCAGTGAGCAGTTCTTC. Translated: CASSLSAGSEQFF.

This chain joins TRBV10-3 and TRBJ2-1; 9 bases map to TRBD2. V shed 4 bases and J 5 bases; nucleotides not matched to a gene: 3. There are 14 residues in the CDR3. Germline CDR1 ENHRY, CDR2 SYGVKD. The CDR3 region has the DNA TGTGCCATCAGTGTCCAGCGGGAGGACAATGAGCAGTTCTTC. This sequence encodes CAISVQREDNEQFF.

V gene TRBV19 combines with J gene TRBJ2-1; 10 bases map to TRBD2. CDR3 length: 16 residues. The junction had 8 bases not matched to a gene; V was cut back by 5 bases and J by 4 bases. From germline, CDR1 is LNHDA and CDR2 SQIVND (reference sequence). CDR3 sequence (DNA): TGTGCCAGTAGTCCAGAAGCGGGGGGGGCGTACAATGAGCAGTTCTTC. Its translation: CASSPEAGGAYNEQFF.

With regard to this clone: Its ends do not fully match the called genes, so a read error is possible. CDR3 DNA sequence: TGTGCTAGCAGCTTGGCTAGCGGGAGGGCCTCACTCATCGGGGAGCTGTTTTTT. Its protein product is CASSLASGRASLIGELFF. The genes are TRBV7-7 and TRBJ2-2, with 12 bases aligning to TRBD2. This CDR3 contains 18 residues. Per the germline V gene, CDR1 is SSHAT and CDR2 is FNYEAQ (reference sequence). The full variable domain, completed using reference TRBV7-7 and TRBJ2-2, is GAGVSQSPRYKVTKRGQDVTLRCDPISSHATLYWYQQALGQGPEFLTYFNYEAQPDKSGLPSDRFSAERPEGSISTLTIQRTEQRDSAMYRCASSLASGRASLIGELFFGEGSRLTVL.

The V and J genes are TRBV2 and TRBJ1-1; 8 positions agree with TRBD1. Germline CDR1 is SNHLY and CDR2 is FYNNEI. V trimming: 6 bases; J trimming: 11 bases; junction bases outside the gene matches: 8. The CDR3 length is 12 residues. The CDR3 nucleotides are TGTGCCAGCAGAGTCACAGGGGGTACGGCTTTCTTT. The encoded protein is CASRVTGGTAFF.

The chain recombines TRBV6-5 with TRBJ1-1; no clear D. CDR3 length: 12 amino acids. V was cut by 6 bases and J by 5 bases, with 10 bases left in between. Germline CDR1 and CDR2: MNHEY and SVGAGI. CDR3 sequence (DNA): TGTGCCAGCAGGCGGGCGGGGACTGAAGCTTTCTTT. The encoded protein is CASRRAGTEAFF.

This clone has only one observation. The rearrangement uses TRBV13 and TRBJ1-3, with a weak D call TRBD1 (6 bases). The germline V and J ends were trimmed by 5 bases and 9 bases, with 23 bases remaining between them. Germline V gene data show CDR1 as PRHDT and CDR2 as FYEKMQ (reference sequence). The CDR3 runs to 16 residues. DNA of the CDR3: TGTGCCAGCAGCCTCCGTCCCGGGACATCCCTGGGCACCATATATTTT. Amino acids: CASSLRPGTSLGTIYF.

This chain joins TRBV5-6 and TRBJ1-6; D gene unclear. Deletions cut 4 bases from V and 7 bases from J, with 6 bases between. This CDR3 contains 12 residues. Germline assignment: CDR1 SGHDT and CDR2 YYEEEE. CDR3 residues: CASSAQNSPLHF. CDR3 nucleotides: TGTGCCAGCAGCGCACAGAATTCACCCCTCCACTTT.

This sequence joins TRBV10-3 and TRBJ2-1; D not certain. Germline V gene sequence: CDR1 ENHRY, CDR2 SYGVKD. This CDR3 has 11 residues. V was clipped by 4 bases and J by 7 bases, with 5 bases between them. The CDR3 bases are TGTGCCATCAGTGTAGGTAATGAGCAGTTCTTC. Its translation is CAISVGNEQFF.